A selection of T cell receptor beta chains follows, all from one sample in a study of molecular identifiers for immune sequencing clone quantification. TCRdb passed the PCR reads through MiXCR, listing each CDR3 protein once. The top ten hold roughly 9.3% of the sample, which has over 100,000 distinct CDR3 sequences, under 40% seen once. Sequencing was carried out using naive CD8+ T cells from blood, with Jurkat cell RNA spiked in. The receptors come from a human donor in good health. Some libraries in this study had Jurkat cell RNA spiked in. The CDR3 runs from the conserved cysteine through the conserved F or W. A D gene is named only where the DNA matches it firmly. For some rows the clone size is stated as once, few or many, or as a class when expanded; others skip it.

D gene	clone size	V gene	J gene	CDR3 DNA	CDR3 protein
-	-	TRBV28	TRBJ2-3	TGTGCCAGCCGAGGACAATTGCTTAGCACAGATACGCAGTATTTT	CASRGQLLSTDTQYF
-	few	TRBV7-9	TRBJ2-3	TGTGCCAGCAGCTCGAAATCTAGCGTATCTAGCACAGATACGCAGTATTTT	CASSSKSSVSSTDTQYF
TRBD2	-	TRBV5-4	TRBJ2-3	TGTGCCAGCAGTCTAGGACTAGCGGGACACACAGATACGCAGTATTTT	CASSLGLAGHTDTQYF
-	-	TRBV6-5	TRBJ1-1	TGTGCCAGCAGTTACCAGGGAAGGGGGACTGAAGCTTTCTTT	CASSYQGRGTEAFF
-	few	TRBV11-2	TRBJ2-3	TGTGCCAGCAGCTTATTTTTAACAGATACGCAGTATTTT	CASSLFLTDTQYF
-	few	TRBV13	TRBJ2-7	TGTGCCAGCAGCTTGCAGGGTCTCTCCTACGAGCAGTACTTC	CASSLQGLSYEQYF
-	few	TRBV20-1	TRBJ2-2	TGCAGTGCTAGAGATACTATAAGGACCGGGGAGCTGTTTTTT	CSARDTIRTGELFF
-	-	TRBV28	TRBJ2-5	TGTGCCAGCAGTTTAAGGGGAGGTCAGCTAGAGACCCAGTACTTC	CASSLRGGQLETQYF
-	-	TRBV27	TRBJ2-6	TGTGCCGCAGGGGCTGGGGCCAACGTCCTGACTTTC	CAAGAGANVLTF
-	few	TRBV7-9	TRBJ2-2	TGTGCCAGCAGCCCGAAGGGACTGGAAAACACCGGGGAGCTGTTTTTT	CASSPKGLENTGELFF
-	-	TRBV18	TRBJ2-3	TGTGCCAGCTCACCACGTGAACTCGAGGTTCCAGATACGCAGTATTTT	CASSPRELEVPDTQYF
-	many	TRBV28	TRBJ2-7	TGTGCCAGCAGTACCTCCGGCGAGCAGTACTTC	CASSTSGEQYF
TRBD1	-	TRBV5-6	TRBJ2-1	TGTGCCAGCAGCTTGTTGGGACAGGGGATTTACAATGAGCAGTTCTTC	CASSLLGQGIYNEQFF
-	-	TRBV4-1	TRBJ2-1	TGCGCCAGCAGCCGGAGACAGGATCACAATGAGCAGTTCTTC	CASSRRQDHNEQFF
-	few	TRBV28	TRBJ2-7	TGTGCCAGCAGTCCCCACCCCCAGTACGAGCAGTACTTC	CASSPHPQYEQYF
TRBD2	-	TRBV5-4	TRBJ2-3	TGTGCCAGCAGCTGGGATCTCGCGGGAGGTGTCACAGATACGCAGTATTTT	CASSWDLAGGVTDTQYF
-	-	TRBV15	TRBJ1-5	TGTGCCACCAGCAGCGGGACCAGCAATCAGCCCCAGCATTTT	CATSSGTSNQPQHF
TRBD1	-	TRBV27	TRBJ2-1	TGTGCCAGCGGACAGGGTTTAGTAGAGCAGTTCTTC	CASGQGLVEQFF
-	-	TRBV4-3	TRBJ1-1	TGCGCCAGCAGCCAAGATCCCCGGGCTAGCACTGAAGCTTTCTTT	CASSQDPRASTEAFF
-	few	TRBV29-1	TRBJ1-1	TGCAGCGTTTGGGACGCCCGGGGCCACACTGAAGCTTTCTTT	CSVWDARGHTEAFF
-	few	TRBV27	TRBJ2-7	TGTGCCAGCAGTTCCAGTGTAAGGGAGCAGTACTTC	CASSSSVREQYF
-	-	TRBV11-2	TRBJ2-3	TGTGCCAGCAGCTTATACACAGATACGCAGTATTTT	CASSLYTDTQYF